The 18 T cell receptor beta chains below come from one sample, sequenced in a study of T cell responses to AZD1222 COVID-19 vaccine. Libraries were prepared by immunoSEQ multiplex PCR; TCRdb keeps only in-frame clonotypes and omits some of them. In the table there are roughly 120,000 clones, around 92% of which are singletons. The input for sequencing was peripheral blood, taken on day 0 of AZD1222 vaccination. The receptors shown here come from an adult in good health.

V is TRBV7-9 and J is TRBJ2-3; D ambiguous. Trimming removed 4 bases at V and 4 bases at J, with 9 bases between. The CDR3 covers 13 residues. Germline V lookup: CDR1 SEHNR, CDR2 FQNEAQ (reference sequence). This chain's CDR3 is CASSSLWADTQYF. In DNA, the CDR3 is TGTGCCAGCAGCTCCCTCTGGGCAGATACGCAGTATTTT.

This clone was found once. This chain links TRBV3-1 (or the pseudogene TRBV3-2) with TRBJ1-4; a possible D gene is TRBD1 (5 bases). V was cut by 0 bases and J by 5 bases, with 13 bases left in between. Germline V gives CDR1 LGHDT, CDR2 YNNKEL (reference sequence). The CDR3 is 16 amino acids. Written as DNA, the CDR3 is TGTGCCAGCAGCCAAGATTGGGCCAGGGACAATGAAAAACTGTTTTTT. Amino acids: CASSQDWARDNEKLFF.

This chain joins TRBV9 and TRBJ1-6, with 8 bases that match TRBD1. The CDR3 loop spans 15 amino acids. The germline V gene has CDR1 SGDLS and CDR2 YYNGEE. The V segment lost 4 bases and the J segment 7 bases; nucleotides outside the gene matches: 7. Here the CDR3 DNA reads TGTGCCAGCAGCCGCGAGAGGACAGGGAATTCACCCCTCCACTTT. Translation gives CASSRERTGNSPLHF. Combining the CDR3 with reference TRBV9 and TRBJ1-6 gives the whole variable domain DSGVTQTPKHLITATGQRVTLRCSPRSGDLSVYWYQQSLDQGLQFLIQYYNGEERAKGNILERFSAQQFPDLHSELNLSSLELGDSALYFCASSRERTGNSPLHFGNGTRLTVT.

The rearrangement joins TRBV5-1 to TRBJ2-1, with D uncertain. Trimming pared 0 bases from V and 2 bases from J, leaving 3 bases between. Germline CDR1 and CDR2: SGHRS and YFSETQ. The CDR3 is 13 amino acids. The CDR3 protein is CASSLGTYNEQFF. Written as DNA, the CDR3 is TGCGCCAGCAGCTTGGGAACCTACAATGAGCAGTTCTTC. The full variable domain, in which reference TRBV5-1 and TRBJ2-1 provide the parts outside the CDR3, is KAGVTQTPRYLIKTRGQQVTLSCSPISGHRSVSWYQQTPGQGLQFLFEYFSETQRNKGNFPGRFSGRQFSNSRSEMNVSTLELGDSALYLCASSLGTYNEQFFGPGTRLTVL.

The rearrangement links TRBV6-5 to TRBJ2-2; D remains unclear. The CDR3 is 16 amino acids. The V end lost 4 bases, the J end lost 5 bases, and 17 bases lay between the germline ends. CDR1 and CDR2 (germline): MNHEY, SVGAGI. DNA of the CDR3: TGTGCCAGCAGTTCATACGACTTTATCGGGACCGGGGAGCTGTTTTTT. Translation: CASSSYDFIGTGELFF.

The gene calls are TRBV7-9 and TRBJ1-4, with D hard to call. CDR1 SEHNR and CDR2 FQNEAQ come from the germline V gene (reference sequence). The CDR3 loop spans 14 amino acids. Trimming took 5 bases from V and 4 from J, leaving 11 bases between them. Here the CDR3 DNA reads TGTGCCAGCAGCCCTCCAGTGATTAATGAAAAACTGTTTTTT. Its protein product is CASSPPVINEKLFF.

This clone came up once. The CDR3 protein is CASSESGLQQPQHF. CDR3 in DNA: TGCGCCAGCAGTGAGTCCGGACTACAGCAGCCCCAGCATTTT. The chain links TRBV10-2 to TRBJ1-5; no clear D. The CDR3 sequence is 14 residues long. Trimming cost V 0 bases and J 7 bases, with 10 bases left between them. Per the germline V gene, CDR1 is WSHSY and CDR2 is SAAADI.

This clone showed up just once. This chain uses TRBV3-1 (or the pseudogene TRBV3-2) with TRBJ1-1; 7 positions agree with TRBD1. The CDR3 is made up of 14 amino acids. Per the germline V gene, CDR1 is LGHDT and CDR2 is YNNKEL (reference sequence). Trimming at V came to 10 bases and at J to 1 base, leaving 9 bases not matched to a gene. The CDR3: CATKTGQKNTEAFF. The CDR3 DNA reads TGTGCCACCAAGACGGGACAGAAGAACACTGAAGCTTTCTTT.

The CDR3 sequence: CASSPRGGTFNQPQHF. CDR3 coding DNA: TGTGCCAGCAGCCCTAGGGGAGGGACGTTTAATCAGCCCCAGCATTTT. The chain uses TRBV28 and TRBJ1-5, with a weak D call TRBD1 (5 bases). V was clipped by 6 bases and J by 4 bases, with 19 bases between them. This CDR3 is 16 amino acids long. Germline CDR1 reads MDHEN; CDR2 reads SYDVKM.

The CDR3, as DNA: TGTGCCAGCAGACAAACAGGGGGCCATGAAGCTTTCTTT. This gives the protein CASRQTGGHEAFF. The chain uses TRBV12-3 or TRBV12-4 and TRBJ1-1, with 9 nucleotides matching TRBD1. V was pared by 6 bases and J by 7 bases, with 6 bases of the junction left unmatched. This CDR3 comprises 13 residues.

V and J are TRBV28 and TRBJ2-3; D call uncertain. The CDR3 has 10 amino acids. Trimming took off 6 bases at V and 5 bases at J, with 3 bases between the two ends. Germline-derived CDR1 and CDR2 are MDHEN and SYDVKM. This chain's CDR3 is CASSLDTQYF. CDR3 DNA: TGTGCCAGCAGCCTAGATACGCAGTATTTT. The complete variable domain, with remaining parts taken from reference TRBV28 and TRBJ2-3, reads DVKVTQSSRYLVKRTGEKVFLECVQDMDHENMFWYRQDPGLGLRLIYFSYDVKMKEKGDIPEGYSVSREKKERFSLILESASTNQTSMYLCASSLDTQYFGPGTRLTVL.

V is TRBV4-1 and J is TRBJ2-7; TRBD2 is a possible D gene (7 bases). The V end was cut by 1 base, the J end by 0 bases, with 13 bases between. Germline V gene data show CDR1 as MGHRA and CDR2 as YSYEKL. There are 16 residues in the CDR3. The CDR3 sequence is CASSQGRRGGSYEQYF. DNA for the CDR3: TGCGCCAGCAGCCAAGGGAGGAGGGGGGGCTCCTACGAGCAGTACTTC.

The chain uses TRBV11-3 and TRBJ2-2; 7 nucleotides line up with TRBD1. CDR1 is SGHNT, CDR2 YENEEA, per germline. CDR3 size: 17 residues. V lost 6 bases and J lost 3; bases outside the gene matches: 13. CDR3 residues: CASSQVGGQDYTGELFF. For the CDR3, the DNA is TGTGCCAGCAGTCAAGTCGGAGGACAGGACTACACCGGGGAGCTGTTTTTT.

The rearrangement uses TRBV2 and TRBJ1-4; possibly TRBD1 for D (5 bases). CDR3 length: 15 amino acids. The germline gives CDR1 SNHLY, CDR2 FYNNEI. V gave up 3 bases and J gave up 3 bases, with 11 bases separating them. The CDR3 DNA sequence: TGTGCCAGCAGTGACCCCCAGGGATCTAATGAAAAACTGTTTTTT. Translation gives CASSDPQGSNEKLFF.

The CDR3 spells CAISLGQGRGNTIYF. CDR3 coding DNA: TGTGCCATCAGCCTTGGACAGGGGCGCGGAAACACCATATATTTT. This chain links TRBV10-3 with TRBJ1-3; 9 bases are shared with TRBD1. The CDR3 loop spans 15 amino acids. J lost 4 bases, V lost 6 bases, and 7 bases had no gene match. Germline-derived CDR1 and CDR2 are ENHRY and SYGVKD.

This chain uses TRBV6-5 with TRBJ2-7; 9 positions match TRBD2. Germline loops: CDR1 MNHEY, CDR2 SVGAGI. The CDR3 runs to 16 residues. V lost 0 bases, J lost 6 bases, and 9 bases stayed unmatched. CDR3 nucleotides: TGTGCCAGCAGTTACTCTAGCGGGGGTGCCGAGGGCGAGCAGTACTTC. It translates to CASSYSSGGAEGEQYF.

The chain combines TRBV4-1 with TRBJ2-4; D is perhaps TRBD2 (5 bases). Germline V gene data show CDR1 as MGHRA and CDR2 as YSYEKL. Trimming shortened V by 0 bases and J by 2 bases, and 11 bases separated the two germline ends. CDR3 size: 16 residues. The chain's CDR3 is CASSQDAGPSKNIQYF. CDR3 DNA: TGCGCCAGCAGCCAAGATGCGGGCCCGTCCAAAAACATTCAGTACTTC.

V gene TRBV6-5 combines with J gene TRBJ1-6; D is undetermined. Germline values: CDR1 MNHEY, CDR2 SVGAGI. The CDR3 sequence is 15 residues long. Trimming left V 6 bases short and J 6 bases short, with 15 bases between. CDR3 DNA sequence: TGTGCCAGCAGGAACCGACGGAGCTCTAATTCACCCCTCCACTTT. This codes for CASRNRRSSNSPLHF.